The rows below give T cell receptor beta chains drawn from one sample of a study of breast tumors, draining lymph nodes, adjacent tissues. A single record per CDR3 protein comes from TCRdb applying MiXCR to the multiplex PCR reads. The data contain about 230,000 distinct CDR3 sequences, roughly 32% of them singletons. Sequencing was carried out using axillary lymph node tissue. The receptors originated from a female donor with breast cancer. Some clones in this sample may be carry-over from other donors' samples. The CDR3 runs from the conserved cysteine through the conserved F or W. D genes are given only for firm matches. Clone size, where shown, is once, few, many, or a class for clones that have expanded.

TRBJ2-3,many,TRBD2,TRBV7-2,TGTGCCAGCAGTCGGGGACTAGCGGGAGGGGATACGCAGTATTTT,CASSRGLAGGDTQYF
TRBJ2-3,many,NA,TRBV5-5,TGTGCCAGCAGCTATACTTCCTACACAGATACGCAGTATTTT,CASSYTSYTDTQYF
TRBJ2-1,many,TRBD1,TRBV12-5,TGTGCTAGTGGTTTGGGGGGACAGGGCAATGAGCAGTTCTTC,CASGLGGQGNEQFF
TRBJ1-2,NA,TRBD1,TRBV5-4,TGTGCCAGCAGCGCCCGGGACAGGAACTATGGCTACACCTTC,CASSARDRNYGYTF
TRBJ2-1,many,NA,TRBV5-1,TGCGCCAGCAGCGCGGGATCCTACAATGAGCAGTTCTTC,CASSAGSYNEQFF
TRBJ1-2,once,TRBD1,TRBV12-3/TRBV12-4,TGTGCCAGCAGGCGACAGGGGGAAAATGGAAACACCTTC,CASRRQGENGNTF
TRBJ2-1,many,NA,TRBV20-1,TGCAGTGCTAGACCACTTCACTATACGCACAATGAGCAGTTCTTC,CSARPLHYTHNEQFF
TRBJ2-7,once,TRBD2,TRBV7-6,TGTGCCAGCAGCGTTGGGCCTAGCGGGATGTCCTACGAGCAGTACTTC,CASSVGPSGMSYEQYF
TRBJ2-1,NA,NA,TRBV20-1,TGCAGTGCCGACTCCCGCAATGAGCAGTTCTTC,CSADSRNEQFF
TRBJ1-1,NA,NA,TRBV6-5,TGTGCCAGCAGTTACTCCCTCGACAGGCCGAACACTGAAGCTTTCTTT,CASSYSLDRPNTEAFF
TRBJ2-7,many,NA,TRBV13,TGTGCCAGCAGCTTAACCGGGGAGCCCTACGAGCAGTACTTC,CASSLTGEPYEQYF
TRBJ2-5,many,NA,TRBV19,TGTGCCAGTGATGACACAGGGAAGCAAGAGACCCAGTACTTC,CASDDTGKQETQYF
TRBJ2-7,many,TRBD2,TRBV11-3,TGTGCCAGCAGCTTAAGGGCGGGAGGGTTTTTTGAGCAGTACTTC,CASSLRAGGFFEQYF
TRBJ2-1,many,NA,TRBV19,TGTGCCAGTAGTATAGAGGCCAGCTCCTACAATGAGCAGTTCTTC,CASSIEASSYNEQFF
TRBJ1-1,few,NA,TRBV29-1,TGCAGCGTTGGGACGGGAGGCGCCACTGAAGCTTTCTTT,CSVGTGGATEAFF
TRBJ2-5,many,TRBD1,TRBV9,TGTGCCAGCAGCGGGGGACAGCAAGAGACCCAGTACTTC,CASSGGQQETQYF
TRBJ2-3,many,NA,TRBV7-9,TGTGCCAGCAGCTTAAGGATACAGAGCCACTTGGATACGCAGTATTTT,CASSLRIQSHLDTQYF
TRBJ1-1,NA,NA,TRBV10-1,TGCGCCAGCAGTGAGTTGGGGAAAGTAGAGGGTACTGAAGCTTTCTTT,CASSELGKVEGTEAFF
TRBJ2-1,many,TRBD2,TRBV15,TGTGCCACCCACCCCGCAAGCACTAGCGGCCTACTAAGGTACAATGAGCAGTTCTTC,CATHPASTSGLLRYNEQFF
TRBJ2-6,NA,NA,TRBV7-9,TGTGCCAGCAGACTCCTGAGCTCCGGGGCCAACGTCCTGGCTTTC,CASRLLSSGANVLAF
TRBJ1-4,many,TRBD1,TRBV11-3,TGTGCCAGCAGCGTACGGGACAGCCCTAATGAAAAACTGTTTTTT,CASSVRDSPNEKLFF
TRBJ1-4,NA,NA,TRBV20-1,TGCAGTGCTAGAGATGAGATTGGGGGAAAACTGATTTTT,CSARDEIGGKLIF
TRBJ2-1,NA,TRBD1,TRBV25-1,TGTGCCAGCCGGAGACAGGGATACTACAATGAGCAGTTCTTC,CASRRQGYYNEQFF
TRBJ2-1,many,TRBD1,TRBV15,TGTGCCACCAGCAGAGGGGACAGGGCGCAGTTCTTC,CATSRGDRAQFF
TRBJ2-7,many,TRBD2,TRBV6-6,TGTGCCAGCAGTCACTCAGCGGGAGGGACCTACGAGCAGTACTTC,CASSHSAGGTYEQYF
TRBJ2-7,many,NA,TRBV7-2,TGTGCCAGCAGCTTAAAGCTGATAGGGGCCTACGAGCAGTACTTC,CASSLKLIGAYEQYF
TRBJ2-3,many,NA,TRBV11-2,TGTGCCAGCAGCTTATCCGGGTCGCTCACAGATACGCAGTATTTT,CASSLSGSLTDTQYF